The 2 T cell receptor beta chains reported below all come from one sample, sequenced in a study of T cell responses to AZD1222 COVID-19 vaccine. Only in-frame clones appear in the TCRdb table, and some are missing; sequencing was by immunoSEQ multiplex PCR. The table lists 120,000 or so clones, 90% of them singletons, with about 4% in the top ten. The source material was peripheral blood, sampled on day 0 of MenACWY control vaccination. The receptors here all came from an adult in good health.

This sequence joins TRBV7-6 and TRBJ1-4, with TRBD1 as a possible D gene (6 bases). The V gene's germline CDR1 is SGHVS and CDR2 FNYEAQ. The CDR3 extends over 17 amino acids. V lost 5 bases and J lost 6, with 22 bases in between. Here the CDR3 DNA reads TGTGCCAGCAGCGTTAGGGTTTCCGGGGGCCGCGATGAAAAACTGTTTTTT. Protein: CASSVRVSGGRDEKLFF.

This chain joins TRBV4-2 and TRBJ1-5, with TRBD1 identical over 7 bases. The CDR3 is 14 residues long. Germline-derived CDR1 and CDR2 are LGHNA and YNFKEQ. J gave up 6 bases and V 4 bases, and 6 bases lay outside the gene matches. The CDR3 DNA reads TGTGCCAGCAGCCGGCAGGGGGATAGTCAGCCCCAGCATTTT. Its protein is CASSRQGDSQPQHF.